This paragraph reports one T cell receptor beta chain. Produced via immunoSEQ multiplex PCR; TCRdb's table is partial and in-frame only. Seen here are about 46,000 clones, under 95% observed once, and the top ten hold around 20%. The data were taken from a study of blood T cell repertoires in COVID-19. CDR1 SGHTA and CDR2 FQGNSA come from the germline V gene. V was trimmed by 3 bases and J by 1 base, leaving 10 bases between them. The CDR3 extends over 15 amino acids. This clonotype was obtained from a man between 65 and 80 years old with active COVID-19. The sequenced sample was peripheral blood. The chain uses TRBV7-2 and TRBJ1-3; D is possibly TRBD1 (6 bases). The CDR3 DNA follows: TGTGCCAGCAGCTTTTTAGGGGGTTCTGGAAACACCATATATTTT. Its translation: CASSFLGGSGNTIYF.